Listed below are T cell receptor beta chains from one sample, sequenced in a study of identical twins. One entry per CDR3 protein results from TCRdb running MiXCR on the 5' RACE reads. The sample has 600,000 to 850,000 distinct CDR3 sequences; about 20% are singletons. The data also belong to a second study, concerning T cells expressing NK-cell markers.

Sequences were obtained from PBMCs. Source of these receptors: a young woman in good health. CDR3s include the opening cysteine and the closing phenylalanine or tryptophan. A D gene is named only where the DNA matches it firmly. Size is omitted from some rows. Given values are once, few, many or a class for expanded clones.

d_call,j_call,clone_size,v_call,cdr3_nt,cdr3_aa
TRBD2,TRBJ2-1,many,TRBV6-1,TGTGCCAGCAGTGCCCTAGCGGGGTCCTACAATGAGCAGTTCTTC,CASSALAGSYNEQFF
.,TRBJ2-1,few,TRBV4-3,TGCGCCAGCAGCCAAGATCTGGACTTAACCTACAATGAGCAGTTCTTC,CASSQDLDLTYNEQFF
TRBD2,TRBJ2-1,many,TRBV6-2/TRBV6-3,TGTGCCAGCAGTTACTCGACTAGCGGGAGGTTCACCTACAATGAGCAGTTCTTC,CASSYSTSGRFTYNEQFF
TRBD1,TRBJ2-2,few,TRBV5-1,TGCGCCAGCACCTCAGGGGGCGTCGGGGAGCTGTTTTTT,CASTSGGVGELFF
.,TRBJ2-7,.,TRBV3-1,TGTGCCAGCAGCCAAGACCGGGGCCACGAGCAGTACTTC,CASSQDRGHEQYF
TRBD2,TRBJ2-1,.,TRBV30,TGTGCCTGGACCCCGGGGACTAGCCACAATGAGCAGTTCTTC,CAWTPGTSHNEQFF
.,TRBJ1-3,few,TRBV29-1,TGCAGCGTTGAAGTGAGGAGGGGATCCTTAGTTGGAAACACCATATATTTT,CSVEVRRGSLVGNTIYF
.,TRBJ2-3,many,TRBV5-1,TGCGCCAGCAGCTTGCCCCCGAAGGGGCGGGGGCCGGATATGAATACGCAGTATTTT,CASSLPPKGRGPDMNTQYF
TRBD1,TRBJ2-7,.,TRBV7-9,TGTGCCAGCAGCGCCCCGGGACAGGGGATAGGCGAGCAGTACTTC,CASSAPGQGIGEQYF
.,TRBJ2-1,.,TRBV7-6,TGTGCCAGCAGCTTAGAATTTGGTGGGGAGCAGTTCTTC,CASSLEFGGEQFF
.,TRBJ2-1,.,TRBV21-1,TGTGCCAGCAGCAACCGGGACAGGGTGCACAATGAGCAGTTCTTC,CASSNRDRVHNEQFF
.,TRBJ2-7,few,TRBV5-1,TGCGCCAGCAGCTTGTCCCAACTTTCCTACGAGCAGTACTTC,CASSLSQLSYEQYF
.,TRBJ1-1,few,TRBV12-3/TRBV12-4,TGTGCCAGCACTCACCTCCACACGGAAGCTTTCTTT,CASTHLHTEAFF
.,TRBJ2-7,few,TRBV6-2/TRBV6-3,TGTGCCAGCAGTTACCAGGGTCATTCCTACGAGCAGTACTTC,CASSYQGHSYEQYF
TRBD1,TRBJ2-1,.,TRBV9,TGTGCCAGCAGCGTAGGCGGGGGGACAGGGGAGGACAATGAGCAGTTCTTC,CASSVGGGTGEDNEQFF
TRBD1,TRBJ1-1,.,TRBV7-2,TGTGCCAGCAGTTTGTTGACAGGGGGAATCACTGAAGCTTTCTTT,CASSLLTGGITEAFF
.,TRBJ2-5,.,TRBV20-1,TGCAGTGCCCCAAGGCTGTTAGAGACCCAGTACTTC,CSAPRLLETQYF
.,TRBJ1-1,few,TRBV20-1,TGCAGTGCTAGAGGTGACGGGAACACTGAAGCTTTCTTT,CSARGDGNTEAFF
.,TRBJ2-1,few,TRBV7-2,TGTGCCAGCAGCTTAACCTTTGGGACCCAGCCGTTCTTC,CASSLTFGTQPFF
.,TRBJ2-6,few,TRBV5-1,TGCGCCAGCAGCGTGACAATCTCTGGGGCCAACGTCCTGACTTTC,CASSVTISGANVLTF
.,TRBJ2-3,few,TRBV5-1,TGCGCCAGCGGGGACGGTAGCACAGATACGCAGTATTTT,CASGDGSTDTQYF
.,TRBJ2-7,.,TRBV27,TGTGCCAGCAGTTTACTCCAGGCCCTAGGGGGTGAGCAGTACTTC,CASSLLQALGGEQYF
TRBD1,TRBJ2-7,.,TRBV3-1,TGTGCCACCGTAGACAGGGAGATCAACGAGCAGTACTTC,CATVDREINEQYF
.,TRBJ2-2,.,TRBV5-1,TGCGCCAGCAGCCAACAGCCCCAGGGCACCGGGGAGCTGTTTTTT,CASSQQPQGTGELFF
.,TRBJ2-5,few,TRBV20-1,TGCAGTGCTCGACAGGAAGAGACCCAGTACTTC,CSARQEETQYF
.,TRBJ2-7,few,TRBV29-1,TGCAGCGTTGAAGGGGGGCGGGAGAACTCCTACGAGCAGTACTTC,CSVEGGRENSYEQYF
.,TRBJ1-5,.,TRBV5-6,TGTGCCAGCAGCTTCGGGAACGGGGATCAGCCCCAGCATTTT,CASSFGNGDQPQHF
.,TRBJ2-2,many,TRBV10-1,TGCGCCAGCAGTGAAACCGCCGATGTTTTAACCGGGGAGCTGTTTTTT,CASSETADVLTGELFF
.,TRBJ2-7,few,TRBV12-3/TRBV12-4,TGTGCCAGCAGTTCCTTAATAAGAGGCGAGCAGTACTTC,CASSSLIRGEQYF
TRBD1,TRBJ2-7,few,TRBV7-8,TGTGCCAGCAGCCCCCGGGACAGGGGATCCGAGCAGTACTTC,CASSPRDRGSEQYF
TRBD2,TRBJ2-4,few,TRBV20-1,TGCAGTGCTAGAGAATTCCGATTAGCGGGCCTTCAGTACTTC,CSAREFRLAGLQYF
.,TRBJ1-6,many,TRBV12-3/TRBV12-4,TGTGCCAGCAGTTTATCAGGGTTGGGATCACCCCTCCACTTT,CASSLSGLGSPLHF
.,TRBJ2-5,.,TRBV29-1,TGCAGCGTTTCCACCAGCCATTCCCAAGAGACCCAGTACTTC,CSVSTSHSQETQYF
TRBD1,TRBJ1-5,few,TRBV6-5,TGTGCCAGCAGTTACTCGTCCGGGACAGGGAGTGAGCCCCAGCATTTT,CASSYSSGTGSEPQHF
.,TRBJ1-1,.,TRBV13,TGTGCCAGCAGCTTAGGAAGTTTCCTGAACACTGAAGCTTTCTTT,CASSLGSFLNTEAFF
TRBD1,TRBJ2-2,few,TRBV20-1,TGCAGTGCTTACGACAGGGGGTACACCGGGGAGCTGTTTTTT,CSAYDRGYTGELFF